A single sample is the source of the 19 T cell receptor beta chains below, sequenced in a study of T cell changes during pregnancy in multiple sclerosis. Assay used: immunoSEQ multiplex PCR; TCRdb lists only in-frame clones, some missing. In the table there are about 44,000 clones, approximately 92% of which are singletons. Source material: peripheral blood. The source of these receptors is a female donor with multiple sclerosis, enrolled in a pregnancy study.

This chain uses TRBV29-1 with TRBJ2-7; weak D call: TRBD2 (5 bases). This CDR3 spans 13 amino acids. The V gene's germline CDR1 is SQVTM and CDR2 ANQGSEA. Trimming stripped 4 bases from V and 0 bases from J, with 10 bases between. CDR3 sequence (DNA): TGCAGCGTTGCTAGCCGGAGCTCCTACGAGCAGTACTTC. Its translation: CSVASRSSYEQYF.

This chain connects TRBV2 to TRBJ1-1; no definite D call. The germline V gene has CDR1 SNHLY and CDR2 FYNNEI. Trimming took off 7 bases at V and 4 bases at J, with 13 bases between the two ends. The CDR3 has 13 amino acids. CDR3 DNA: TGTGCCAGCACCATCCGAGGTTCCACTGAAGCTTTCTTT. Translation: CASTIRGSTEAFF.

The V call is TRBV18, the J call TRBJ2-1, with TRBD1 matching over 8 bases. V shed 0 bases, J shed 4 bases, and the junction held 8 bases outside the gene matches. Germline loops: CDR1 KGHSH, CDR2 LQKENI. CDR3 size: 17 residues. The CDR3 sequence: CASSPPRDRTTYNEQFF. The CDR3 DNA follows: TGTGCCAGCTCACCACCCCGGGACAGGACAACTTACAATGAGCAGTTCTTC.

The V call is TRBV6-5, the J call TRBJ1-2, with unresolved D. Per germline, CDR1 MNHEY and CDR2 SVGAGI. Trimming cost V 2 bases and J 4 bases, with 8 bases left between them. This CDR3 has 13 amino acids. The CDR3 DNA reads as TGTGCCAGCAGTTACACTACCGGCTATGGCTACACCTTC. This gives the protein CASSYTTGYGYTF.

The J gene is TRBJ1-4, the V gene TRBV10-3, with unresolved D. V lost 4 bases, J lost 4 bases, and 7 bases lay in between. Germline CDR1 reads ENHRY; CDR2 reads SYGVKD. The CDR3 extends over 13 amino acids. The CDR3 here is CAISVYLNEKLFF. CDR3 nucleotide sequence: TGTGCCATCAGTGTCTACCTTAATGAAAAACTGTTTTTT.

This clone came up a few times. V is TRBV4-1 and J is TRBJ1-2; the D gene is possibly TRBD1 (5 bases). V was trimmed by 3 bases and J by 5 bases, leaving 19 bases between them. CDR1 and CDR2 (germline): MGHRA, YSYEKL. This CDR3 comprises 16 residues. Here the CDR3 DNA reads TGCGCCAGCAGCCAGACCCCGGTAGGGACGGGATATGGCTACACCTTC. Translated: CASSQTPVGTGYGYTF.

The chain couples TRBV7-2 to TRBJ2-7, with D perhaps TRBD1 (5 bases). This CDR3 is built from 15 residues. Germline V gene sequence: CDR1 SGHTA, CDR2 FQGNSA. V was shortened by 5 bases and J by 1 base, with 15 bases between the two germline ends. The DNA for the CDR3 is TGTGCCAGCAGCCCTCAGGGCCTTACATCCTACGAGCAGTACTTC. Translated, it gives CASSPQGLTSYEQYF.

The chain carries TRBV7-9 and TRBJ1-1; 7 bases map to TRBD1. J lost 5 bases, V lost 1 base, and 7 bases had no gene match. Germline-derived CDR1 and CDR2 are SEHNR and FQNEAQ (reference sequence). CDR3 length: 15 amino acids. In nucleotides, the CDR3 is TGTGCCAGCAGCTTAGATTCACAGGGGAGTACTGAAGCTTTCTTT. This encodes CASSLDSQGSTEAFF.

The chain couples TRBV10-3 to TRBJ1-1, with 8 bases fitting TRBD1. V shed 5 bases, J shed 7 bases, and the junction held 6 bases outside the gene matches. This CDR3 spans 13 amino acids. CDR1 is ENHRY and CDR2 is SYGVKD in the germline V gene. The CDR3 bases are TGTGCCATCAGTAAGGGGACAGGCCATGAAGCTTTCTTT. Translation: CAISKGTGHEAFF.

This chain links TRBV5-1 with TRBJ1-2; 7 nucleotides match TRBD1. From germline, CDR1 is SGHRS and CDR2 YFSETQ. V shed 4 bases and J 3 bases; nucleotides not matched to a gene: 12. The CDR3 is 16 residues long. Here the CDR3 reads CASSPSRGQDYYGYTF. DNA for the CDR3: TGCGCCAGCAGCCCCTCCCGTGGACAGGATTACTATGGCTACACCTTC. Using reference TRBV5-1 and TRBJ1-2 for the parts outside the CDR3, the full variable domain is KAGVTQTPRYLIKTRGQQVTLSCSPISGHRSVSWYQQTPGQGLQFLFEYFSETQRNKGNFPGRFSGRQFSNSRSEMNVSTLELGDSALYLCASSPSRGQDYYGYTFGSGTRLTVV.

The chain employs TRBV5-4 and TRBJ2-7, with a tentative D call TRBD1 (6 bases). The CDR3 has 17 residues. From germline, CDR1 is SGHNT and CDR2 YYREEE (reference sequence). Trimming removed 1 base at V and 3 bases at J, with 20 bases between. The CDR3 reads CASSLYSTGTISYEQYF. CDR3 bases: TGTGCCAGCAGCTTGTACTCGACCGGGACAATTAGCTACGAGCAGTACTTC.

This chain connects TRBV5-1 to TRBJ2-3; D possibly corresponds to TRBD2 (5 bases). CDR3 length: 16 amino acids. Germline V CDR1 and CDR2: SGHRS, YFSETQ. Between the trimmed V and J ends, which lost 5 bases and 2 bases, there was a span of 18 bases. The CDR3 nucleotides are TGCGCCAGCAGGAGAGACCCGGGATCCCACACAGATACGCAGTATTTT. Translated: CASRRDPGSHTDTQYF.

This chain's CDR3 is CASSLRQQNEQFF. As DNA, the CDR3 is TGTGCCAGCAGCCTAAGGCAGCAGAATGAGCAGTTCTTC. The rearrangement uses TRBV11-3 and TRBJ2-1; D is uncertain. Trimming left V 5 bases short and J 7 bases short, with 12 bases between. The germline CDR1 and CDR2 sequences are SGHNT and YENEEA. This CDR3 contains 13 residues.

V usage is TRBV6-5 and J usage is TRBJ2-7; 9 positions agree with TRBD1. Trimming cost V 5 bases and J 6 bases; bases outside gene matches: 11. The CDR3 loop spans 15 amino acids. Germline CDR1 and CDR2: MNHEY and SVGAGI. The DNA for the CDR3 is TGTGCCAGCAGTAGCTCGGGACAGGGAGGGGGCGAGCAGTACTTC. Translated: CASSSSGQGGGEQYF.

This rearrangement joins TRBV28 to TRBJ2-7; TRBD1 matches 9 bases. The ends lost 2 bases at V and 2 bases at J; junction bases unmatched: 1. In germline, CDR1 is MDHEN, CDR2 SYDVKM. The CDR3 is made up of 14 amino acids. The CDR3 DNA reads TGTGCCAGCAGTTTAAACAGGGGGCCCTACGAGCAGTACTTC. Translation gives CASSLNRGPYEQYF.

This chain joins TRBV6-1 and TRBJ2-7; 9 bases are shared with TRBD2. V shed 8 bases and J 3 bases; nucleotides not matched to a gene: 8. Germline CDR1 is MNHNS and CDR2 is SASEGT. CDR3 length equals 14 residues. CDR3 nucleotides: TGTGCCAGCGACGGGACTAGCAACGGCTACGAGCAGTACTTC. Protein: CASDGTSNGYEQYF.

This chain joins TRBV11-3 and TRBJ2-2; D ambiguous. Germline loops: CDR1 SGHNT, CDR2 YENEEA. V dropped 2 bases and J dropped 1 base, with 8 bases sitting between them. This CDR3 region has 15 residues. CDR3 in DNA: TGTGCCAGCAGCTTATCCCCAGGGAACACCGGGGAGCTGTTTTTT. Its protein is CASSLSPGNTGELFF.

This clone showed up just a few times. The V gene is TRBV2, the J gene TRBJ2-3, with TRBD2 matching over 7 bases. The CDR3 is made up of 14 amino acids. The J segment lost 3 bases and the V segment lost 6 bases, leaving 6 bases of the junction unmatched. Germline CDR1 reads SNHLY; CDR2 reads FYNNEI. The CDR3: CASRREGGTDTQYF. Written as DNA, the CDR3 is TGTGCCAGCAGACGAGAGGGAGGGACAGATACGCAGTATTTT.

The DNA for the CDR3 is TGTGCCAGCAGCGGTACAGGGAGATCTGCCGAAAAACTGTTTTTT. Protein product: CASSGTGRSAEKLFF. The chain links TRBV11-1 to TRBJ1-4; TRBD1 is a possible D gene (6 bases). The CDR3 contains 15 residues. Trimming removed 5 bases from V and 8 bases from J, with 18 bases in between. Looked up from germline, CDR1 is SGHAT and CDR2 is FQDESV (reference sequence).